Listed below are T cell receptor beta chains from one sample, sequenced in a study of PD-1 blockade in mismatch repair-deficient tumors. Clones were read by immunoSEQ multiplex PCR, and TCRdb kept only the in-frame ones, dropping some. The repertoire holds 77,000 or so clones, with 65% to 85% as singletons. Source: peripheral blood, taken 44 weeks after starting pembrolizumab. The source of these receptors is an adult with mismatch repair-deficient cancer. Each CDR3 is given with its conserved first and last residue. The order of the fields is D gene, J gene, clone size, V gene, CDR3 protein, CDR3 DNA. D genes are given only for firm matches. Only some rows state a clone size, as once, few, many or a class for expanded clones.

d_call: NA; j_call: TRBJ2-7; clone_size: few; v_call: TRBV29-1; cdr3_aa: CSVAAGGRFYEQYF; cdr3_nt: TGCAGCGTTGCCGCGGGTGGGCGGTTCTACGAGCAGTACTTC
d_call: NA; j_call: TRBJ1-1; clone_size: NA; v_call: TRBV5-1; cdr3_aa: CASSLEPNTEAFF; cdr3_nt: TGCGCCAGCAGCTTGGAGCCGAACACTGAAGCTTTCTTT
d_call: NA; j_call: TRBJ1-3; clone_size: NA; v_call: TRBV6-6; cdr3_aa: CASSYSGVGNTIYF; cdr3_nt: TGTGCCAGCAGTTACTCCGGGGTAGGAAACACCATATATTTT
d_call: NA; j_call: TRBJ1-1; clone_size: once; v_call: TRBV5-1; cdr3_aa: CASSLGSVNTEAFF; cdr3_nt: TGCGCCAGCAGCTTGGGTTCAGTGAACACTGAAGCTTTCTTT
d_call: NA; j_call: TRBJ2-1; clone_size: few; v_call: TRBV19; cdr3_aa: CASRRVGSSYNEQFF; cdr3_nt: TGTGCCAGTAGAAGGGTGGGATCCTCCTACAATGAGCAGTTCTTC
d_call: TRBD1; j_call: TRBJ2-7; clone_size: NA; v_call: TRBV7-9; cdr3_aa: CASSWDRGHEQYF; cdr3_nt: TGTGCCAGCAGCTGGGACAGGGGGCACGAGCAGTACTTC
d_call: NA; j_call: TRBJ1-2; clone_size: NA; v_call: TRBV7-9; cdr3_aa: CASSLVRNYGYTF; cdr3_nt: TGTGCCAGCAGCTTAGTTCGTAACTATGGCTACACCTTC
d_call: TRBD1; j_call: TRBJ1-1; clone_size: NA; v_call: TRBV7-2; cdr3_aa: CASSRDSPTEAFF; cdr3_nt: TGTGCCAGCAGCAGGGACAGTCCCACTGAAGCTTTCTTT
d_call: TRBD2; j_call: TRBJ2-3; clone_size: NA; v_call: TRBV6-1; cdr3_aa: CAISESTSGIPDTQYF; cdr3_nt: TGTGCCATCAGTGAGTCGACTAGCGGGATACCAGATACGCAGTATTTT
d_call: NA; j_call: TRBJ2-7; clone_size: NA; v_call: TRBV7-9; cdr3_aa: CASSLGPGDGRQYF; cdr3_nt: TGTGCCAGCAGCTTAGGACCAGGGGACGGCCGGCAGTACTTC
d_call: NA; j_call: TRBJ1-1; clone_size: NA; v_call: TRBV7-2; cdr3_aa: CASSLSGDTEAFF; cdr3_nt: TGTGCCAGCAGCTTATCAGGGGACACTGAAGCTTTCTTT
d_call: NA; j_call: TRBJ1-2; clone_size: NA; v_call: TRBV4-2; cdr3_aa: CASSQEVTGIIGYTF; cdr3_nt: TGTGCCAGCAGCCAAGAAGTCACGGGGATCATCGGCTACACCTTC
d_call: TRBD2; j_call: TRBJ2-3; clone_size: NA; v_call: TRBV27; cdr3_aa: CASGGFGGRTDTQYF; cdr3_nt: TGTGCCAGCGGGGGCTTCGGCGGGAGGACAGATACGCAGTATTTT
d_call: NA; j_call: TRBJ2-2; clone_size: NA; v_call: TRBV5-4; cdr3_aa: CASSQEGYQGFTGELFF; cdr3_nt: TGCGCCAGCAGCCAAGAGGGGTACCAGGGTTTCACCGGGGAGCTGTTTTTT
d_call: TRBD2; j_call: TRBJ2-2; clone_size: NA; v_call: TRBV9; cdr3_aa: CASSVRGGLAGGPNTGELFF; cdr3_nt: TGTGCCAGCAGCGTACGAGGAGGACTAGCGGGAGGGCCCAACACCGGGGAGCTGTTTTTT
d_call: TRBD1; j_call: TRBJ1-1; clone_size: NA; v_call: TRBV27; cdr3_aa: CASSLRQGDKAFF; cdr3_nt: TGTGCCAGCAGTCTTCGACAGGGCGATAAAGCTTTCTTT
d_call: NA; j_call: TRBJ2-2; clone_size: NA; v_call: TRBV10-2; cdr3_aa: CASSSTNTGELFF; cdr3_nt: TGCGCCAGCAGCTCTACGAACACCGGGGAGCTGTTTTTT
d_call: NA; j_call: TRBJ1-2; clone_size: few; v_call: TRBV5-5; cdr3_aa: CASSPTPGNHGYTF; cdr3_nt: TGTGCCAGCAGCCCCACTCCGGGCAACCATGGCTACACCTTC
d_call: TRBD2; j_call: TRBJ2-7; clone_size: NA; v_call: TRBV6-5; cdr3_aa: CASNEAGGNYEQYF; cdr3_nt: TGTGCCAGCAACGAAGCGGGGGGGAACTACGAGCAGTACTTC
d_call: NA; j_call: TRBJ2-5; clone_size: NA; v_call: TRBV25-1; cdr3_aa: CASSETAPEETQYF; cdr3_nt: TGTGCCAGCAGTGAAACAGCGCCTGAAGAGACCCAGTACTTC
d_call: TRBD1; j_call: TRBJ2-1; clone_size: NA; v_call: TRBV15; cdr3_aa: CATSRERTGGENEQFF; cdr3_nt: TGTGCCACCAGCAGAGAGAGGACAGGGGGTGAGAATGAGCAGTTCTTC
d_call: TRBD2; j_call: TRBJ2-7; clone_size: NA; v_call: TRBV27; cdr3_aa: CASRGLAGGPSYEQYF; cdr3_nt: TGTGCCAGCAGGGGGCTAGCGGGAGGTCCCTCCTACGAGCAGTACTTC
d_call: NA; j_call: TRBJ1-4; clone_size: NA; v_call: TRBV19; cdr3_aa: CASNGRGEGLEEKLFF; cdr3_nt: TGTGCCAGTAACGGCCGCGGAGAGGGTTTAGAAGAAAAACTGTTTTTT
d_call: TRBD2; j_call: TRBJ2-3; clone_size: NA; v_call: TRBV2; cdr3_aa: CASRGLAVRSDTQYF; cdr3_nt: TGTGCCAGCAGAGGACTAGCGGTTCGGTCAGATACGCAGTATTTT
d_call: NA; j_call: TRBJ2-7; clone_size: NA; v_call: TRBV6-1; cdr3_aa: CASSGFGGRDTYEQYF; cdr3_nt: TGTGCCAGCAGTGGGTTCGGGGGGAGGGACACCTACGAGCAGTACTTC
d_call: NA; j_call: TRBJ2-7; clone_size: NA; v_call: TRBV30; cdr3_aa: CAGEGGISYEQYF; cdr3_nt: TGTGCCGGGGAAGGGGGAATCTCCTACGAGCAGTACTTC
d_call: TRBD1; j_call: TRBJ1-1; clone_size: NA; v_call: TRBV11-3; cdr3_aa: CASSPNRGMNTEAFF; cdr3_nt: TGTGCCAGCAGCCCAAACAGGGGAATGAACACTGAAGCTTTCTTT
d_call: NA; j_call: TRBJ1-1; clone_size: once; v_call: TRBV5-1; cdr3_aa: CASSLQAGGGNTEAFF; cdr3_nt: TGCGCCAGCAGCTTGCAGGCAGGTGGAGGGAACACTGAAGCTTTCTTT
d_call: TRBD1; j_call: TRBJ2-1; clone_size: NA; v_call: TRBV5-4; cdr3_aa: CASSLFGTGPNEQFF; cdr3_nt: TGTGCCAGCAGCTTATTTGGGACAGGGCCCAATGAGCAGTTCTTC
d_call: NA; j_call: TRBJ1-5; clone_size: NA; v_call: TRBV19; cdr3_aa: CASSIAGVNQPQHF; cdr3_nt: TGTGCCAGTAGTATAGCGGGGGTCAATCAGCCCCAGCATTTT
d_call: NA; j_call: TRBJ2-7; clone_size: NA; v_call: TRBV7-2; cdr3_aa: CASSLNGGGGEQYF; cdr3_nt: TGTGCCAGCAGCTTAAATGGAGGGGGGGGCGAGCAGTACTTC